This T cell receptor beta chain emerged from a study of T cells in Graves' hyperthyroidism and ophthalmopathy. Findings and caveats of the study: Ophthalmopathy was separated from stable hyperthyroidism by a 13 V-J model. Peripheral blood also featured most of the thyroid clonotypes expanded above 0.001.

Amplification targeted TCR beta CDR3 regions from RNA transcripts. HTBI primers were employed in a first-round RT-PCR of the TCR CDR3. TCRdb recomputed calls from the multiplex PCR reads with MiXCR, one row per CDR3 protein. The sample yields more than 500,000 distinct CDR3 sequences, 15% to 20% seen once. Comment on this clonotype: Its antigen is currently unknown.

This CDR3 is built from 15 residues. Per the germline V gene, CDR1 is SQVTM and CDR2 is ANQGSEA. Trimming took 4 bases from V and 4 from J, leaving 16 bases between them. Those patients with uncontrolled infection, other autoimmune disease, pregnancy or lactation were excluded. The V and J genes are TRBV29-1 and TRBJ1-4; no reliable D call. Sequenced material: blood. This TCR was recovered from a woman aged 30 to 39 with Graves' ophthalmopathy. This chain's CDR3 is CSVVVEIGRNEKLFF. The CDR3 nucleotides are TGCAGCGTTGTTGTCGAAATCGGTCGTAATGAAAAACTGTTTTTT.